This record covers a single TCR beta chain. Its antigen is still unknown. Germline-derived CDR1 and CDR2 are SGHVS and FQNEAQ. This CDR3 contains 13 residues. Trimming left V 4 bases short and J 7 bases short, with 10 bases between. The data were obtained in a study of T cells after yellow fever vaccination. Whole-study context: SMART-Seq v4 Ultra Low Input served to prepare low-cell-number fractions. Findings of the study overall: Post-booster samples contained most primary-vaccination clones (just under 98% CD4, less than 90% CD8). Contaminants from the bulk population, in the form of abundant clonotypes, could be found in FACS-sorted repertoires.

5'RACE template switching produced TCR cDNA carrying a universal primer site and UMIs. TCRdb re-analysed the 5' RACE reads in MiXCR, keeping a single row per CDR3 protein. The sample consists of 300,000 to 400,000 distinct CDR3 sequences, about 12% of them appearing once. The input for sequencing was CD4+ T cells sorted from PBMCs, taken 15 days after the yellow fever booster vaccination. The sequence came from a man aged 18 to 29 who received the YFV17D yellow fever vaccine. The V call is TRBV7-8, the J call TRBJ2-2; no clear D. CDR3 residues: CASSWVGGGELFF. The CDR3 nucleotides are TGTGCCAGCAGCTGGGTCGGCGGCGGGGAGCTGTTTTTT.